Listed here are 32 T cell receptor beta chains from one sample, sequenced in a study of T cell responses to AZD1222 COVID-19 vaccine. Measured with immunoSEQ multiplex PCR; TCRdb has only the in-frame clones, and not every one. This sample has more than 150,000 clones, with around 95% found just once. This material consisted of peripheral blood, taken on day 0 of AZD1222 vaccination. The receptors were sampled from an adult in good health.

CDR3 in amino acids: CASSSLTDTEAFF. CDR3 nucleotides: TGTGCCAGCAGCTCTTTAACAGACACTGAAGCTTTCTTT. The chain carries TRBV5-4 and TRBJ1-1; D not certain. The germline V gene encodes CDR1 SGHNT and CDR2 YYREEE (reference sequence). Between the trimmed V and J ends, which lost 3 bases and 3 bases, there was a span of 9 bases. The CDR3 is 13 residues long.

This rearrangement joins TRBV2 to TRBJ2-7; D uncertain. Germline CDR1 reads SNHLY; CDR2 reads FYNNEI. The CDR3 loop spans 13 amino acids. Trimming removed 3 bases at V and 6 bases at J, with 12 bases between. Written as DNA, the CDR3 is TGTGCCAGCAGTGATCTCCCCCTAGGCGAGCAGTACTTC. It yields the protein CASSDLPLGEQYF.

The chain is built from TRBV5-3 and TRBJ1-5; 10 nucleotides align to TRBD1. TRBV5-3 falls under the ORF class, with uncertain function. V shed 9 bases and J 1 base; nucleotides not matched to a gene: 7. The CDR3 sequence is 15 residues long. The CDR3 DNA reads TGTGCCATCAAGAGGGGACAGGGGAGCAATCAGCCCCAGCATTTT. Translating it yields CAIKRGQGSNQPQHF.

The rearrangement links TRBV5-6 to TRBJ1-2; 9 bases map to TRBD1. The V segment lost 6 bases and the J segment 5 bases; nucleotides outside the gene matches: 11. This CDR3 contains 15 residues. From germline, CDR1 is SGHDT and CDR2 YYEEEE. The CDR3 coding sequence is TGTGCCAGCACCCTGAGGACAGGGGTGGCTTATGGCTACACCTTC. Its translation is CASTLRTGVAYGYTF.

This clone has just one count. This chain connects TRBV27 to TRBJ2-3, with 10 nucleotides matching TRBD2. This CDR3 region has 15 residues. Germline CDR1 and CDR2: MNHEY and SMNVEV (reference sequence). With V trimmed by 6 bases and J by 4 bases, 7 bases remained unmatched. CDR3 sequence (DNA): TGTGCCAGCAGCGAGACGGGACTAGCGTCAGATACGCAGTATTTT. Protein: CASSETGLASDTQYF.

The chain carries TRBV18 and TRBJ2-1; the D gene could be TRBD1 or TRBD2 (5 bases each). The CDR3 has 16 amino acids. The ends were cut back, 4 bases at V and 1 base at J, with 14 bases in the middle. Germline values: CDR1 KGHSH, CDR2 LQKENI. CDR3 nucleotides: TGTGCCAGCTCACGACCGACGGGACGGTCCTACAATGAGCAGTTCTTC. Translation gives CASSRPTGRSYNEQFF.

This rearrangement joins TRBV18 to TRBJ2-7, with 9 bases lining up with TRBD2. The germline CDR1 and CDR2 sequences are KGHSH and LQKENI. V dropped 2 bases and J dropped 4; count of bases not matched to a gene: 6. The CDR3 consists of 15 residues. The CDR3 DNA sequence: TGTGCCAGCTCACCAAGGCCTAGCGGGGCTTACGAGCAGTACTTC. It specifies CASSPRPSGAYEQYF.

V gene TRBV10-3 combines with J gene TRBJ1-6; D is uncertain. The V gene lost 6 bases and the J gene lost 5 bases, with 5 bases spanning the gap. This CDR3 region has 12 residues. CDR1 and CDR2 (germline): ENHRY, SYGVKD. CDR3 loop: CAIREHNSPLHF. DNA for the CDR3: TGTGCCATCAGGGAGCATAATTCACCCCTCCACTTT.

The chain has TRBV6-2 or TRBV6-3 and TRBJ1-5, with D possibly TRBD1 on 5 matching bases. Trimming pared 5 bases from V and 4 bases from J, leaving 9 bases between. The germline V gene has CDR1 MNHEY and CDR2 SVGEGT. This CDR3 region has 13 residues. The CDR3 bases are TGTGCCAGCAGTAGGGACGTGAATCAGCCCCAGCATTTT. Encoded protein: CASSRDVNQPQHF.

The rearrangement links TRBV19 to TRBJ2-7; D uncertain. The CDR3 is 13 amino acids. Between the trimmed V and J ends, which lost 6 bases and 1 base, there was a span of 10 bases. Germline-derived CDR1 and CDR2 are LNHDA and SQIVND (reference sequence). The CDR3 nucleotides read TGTGCCAGTAGCCCGGCACTTTCCTACGAGCAGTACTTC. It yields the protein CASSPALSYEQYF.

To note about this clone: This CDR3 is also generated by other DNA sequences in the sample. The chain couples TRBV5-1 to TRBJ1-1; tentative D call: TRBD1 (6 bases). The ends were cut back, 0 bases at V and 0 bases at J, with 9 bases in the middle. Germline V lookup: CDR1 SGHRS, CDR2 YFSETQ. The CDR3 covers 15 residues. For the CDR3, the DNA is TGCGCCAGCAGCTTGGGGGGGCAACTGAACACTGAAGCTTTCTTT. Amino acids: CASSLGGQLNTEAFF.

The rearrangement uses TRBV5-1 and TRBJ2-7; D is unresolved. Looked up from germline, CDR1 is SGHRS and CDR2 is YFSETQ. This CDR3 has 13 amino acids. V lost 3 bases to trimming and J lost 2 bases, with 9 bases between them. For the CDR3, the DNA is TGCGCCAGCAGCTCGGACGCGGCCTACGAGCAGTACTTC. Amino acids: CASSSDAAYEQYF. The entire variable domain, with the rest obtained from reference TRBV5-1 and TRBJ2-7, is as follows: KAGVTQTPRYLIKTRGQQVTLSCSPISGHRSVSWYQQTPGQGLQFLFEYFSETQRNKGNFPGRFSGRQFSNSRSEMNVSTLELGDSALYLCASSSDAAYEQYFGPGTRLTVT.

The J gene is TRBJ2-3, the V gene TRBV15; 7 bases match TRBD2. Unmatched junction bases numbered 5, after V lost 0 bases and J lost 5 bases. Germline V CDR1 and CDR2: LNHNV, YYDKDF (reference sequence). This CDR3 is built from 15 residues. CDR3 DNA sequence: TGTGCCACCAGCAGAGATGCGCGGGAGCGAGATACGCAGTATTTT. Protein product: CATSRDARERDTQYF.

The chain has TRBV5-5 and TRBJ2-7, with D unresolved. CDR1 and CDR2 from the germline V gene are SGHKS and YYEKEE (reference sequence). Trimming removed 6 bases at V and 3 bases at J, with 10 bases between. The length of the CDR3 is 12 residues. The CDR3 spells CASTESFYEQYF. The CDR3 DNA sequence: TGTGCCAGCACTGAGTCGTTCTACGAGCAGTACTTC.

The V and J genes are TRBV10-3 and TRBJ2-1; 7 bases fit TRBD2. In germline, CDR1 is ENHRY, CDR2 SYGVKD. Unmatched junction bases numbered 6, after V lost 8 bases and J lost 8 bases. The CDR3 contains 12 residues. The CDR3 DNA reads TGTGCCATCGCGGAGCGGGACTATGAGCAGTTCTTC. Residues: CAIAERDYEQFF.

The chain uses TRBV20-1 and TRBJ2-3; D uncertain. The CDR3 is made up of 9 amino acids. The V and J ends lost 5 bases and 10 bases respectively, with 7 bases between them. CDR1 and CDR2 (germline): DFQATT, SNEGSKA (reference sequence). CDR3 DNA: TGCAGTGCTCGACAACCGCAGTATTTT. Translation: CSARQPQYF.

Turning to this clone: One junction end does not reproduce the germline sequence, and a read error may be involved. The J gene is TRBJ2-3, the V gene TRBV7-9; 11 nucleotides match TRBD2. The CDR3 sequence is 16 residues long. CDR1 is SEHNR and CDR2 is FQNEAQ in the germline V gene (reference sequence). This CDR3 reads CASSLGTSGFTDTQYF. CDR3 bases: TGTGCCAGCAGTTTAGGGACTAGCGGATTCACAGATACGCAGTATTTT.

V and J are TRBV27 and TRBJ1-5, with 7 nucleotides matching TRBD1. V dropped 6 bases and J dropped 2; count of bases not matched to a gene: 19. The CDR3 is made up of 19 amino acids. Germline V CDR1 and CDR2: MNHEY, SMNVEV (reference sequence). Written as DNA, the CDR3 is TGTGCCAGCAGCCCCGGACAGGAGGGTGTTTTGGTACGCAATCAGCCCCAGCATTTT. Its translation is CASSPGQEGVLVRNQPQHF.

The rearrangement links TRBV4-2 to TRBJ1-2; possibly TRBD1 for D (6 bases). This CDR3 spans 14 amino acids. The germline CDR1 and CDR2 sequences are LGHNA and YNFKEQ. With 1 base removed from V and 3 bases from J, the gap between germline ends came to 9 bases. The CDR3 DNA is TGTGCCAGCAGCCAAGGACACAGGGACTATGGCTACACCTTC. Its translation: CASSQGHRDYGYTF.

The V call is TRBV28, the J call TRBJ2-5; D possibly uses TRBD1 or TRBD2 (5 bases each). V gave up 5 bases and J gave up 0 bases, with 10 bases separating them. The CDR3 covers 14 residues. Per the germline V gene, CDR1 is MDHEN and CDR2 is SYDVKM. The CDR3 loop is CASSPWGYQETQYF. The CDR3 DNA follows: TGTGCCAGCAGTCCCTGGGGGTACCAAGAGACCCAGTACTTC.

The rearrangement links TRBV19 to TRBJ1-2; D is undetermined. The CDR3 has 15 residues. The germline gives CDR1 LNHDA, CDR2 SQIVND (reference sequence). V was cut by 10 bases and J by 7 bases, with 25 bases left in between. CDR3 DNA: TGTGCCACCACTGGACCAGACGCCCCCCTGTTTGGCTACACCTTC. Translating gives CATTGPDAPLFGYTF.

The chain joins TRBV5-5 to TRBJ1-1, with TRBD1 matching over 7 bases. CDR3 length: 14 amino acids. The J segment lost 8 bases and the V segment lost 2 bases, leaving 9 bases of the junction unmatched. Germline lookup yields CDR1 SGHKS and CDR2 YYEKEE (reference sequence). In nucleotides, the CDR3 is TGTGCCAGCAGCTTCTACCAGGGGGGCTTGGAAGCTTTCTTT. It encodes CASSFYQGGLEAFF. Supplemented by reference TRBV5-5 and TRBJ1-1, the full variable domain reads DAGVTQSPTHLIKTRGQQVTLRCSPISGHKSVSWYQQVLGQGPQFIFQYYEKEERGRGNFPDRFSARQFPNYSSELNVNALLLGDSALYLCASSFYQGGLEAFFGQGTRLTVV.

The gene calls are TRBV2 and TRBJ1-4, with unresolved D. The CDR3 has 16 residues. V gave up 6 bases and J gave up 3 bases, with 17 bases separating them. CDR1 is SNHLY and CDR2 is FYNNEI in the germline V gene. The CDR3 protein is CASRKTVGSANEKLFF. CDR3 DNA: TGTGCCAGCAGAAAAACTGTGGGGTCGGCTAATGAAAAACTGTTTTTT.

The rearrangement uses TRBV28 and TRBJ1-1; tentatively, D is TRBD1 (6 bases). Trimming shortened V by 3 bases and J by 5 bases, and 13 bases separated the two germline ends. The germline gives CDR1 MDHEN, CDR2 SYDVKM. CDR3 size: 14 residues. The CDR3 DNA follows: TGTGCCAGCAGTTTTGCGGGGGCTGGTACTGAAGCTTTCTTT. Residues: CASSFAGAGTEAFF.

This chain uses TRBV18 with TRBJ1-3; the D is unclear. The CDR3 length is 15 residues. Germline CDR1 KGHSH, CDR2 LQKENI. Trimming removed 6 bases from V and 1 base from J, with 13 bases in between. In DNA form, the CDR3 reads TGTGCCAGCTCTACGGGAGGAGTTTCTGGAAACACCATATATTTT. This codes for CASSTGGVSGNTIYF.

This sequence joins TRBV11-2 and TRBJ1-4; no reliable D call. The V end was cut by 5 bases, the J end by 0 bases, with 19 bases between. The CDR3 loop spans 18 amino acids. The germline gives CDR1 SGHAT, CDR2 FQNNGV. Here the CDR3 DNA reads TGTGCCAGCAGCCCCGAGCTGACCAATTTTGCAACTAATGAAAAACTGTTTTTT. Translating it yields CASSPELTNFATNEKLFF.

V gene TRBV6-5 combines with J gene TRBJ1-2; the D gene is possibly TRBD1 (6 bases). The ends were cut back, 2 bases at V and 3 bases at J, with 10 bases in the middle. The CDR3 loop spans 14 amino acids. CDR1 MNHEY and CDR2 SVGAGI come from the germline V gene. CDR3: CASSYTGRDYGYTF. CDR3 DNA: TGTGCCAGCAGTTACACAGGGAGGGACTATGGCTACACCTTC.

This rearrangement joins TRBV28 to TRBJ1-1, with 7 bases identical to TRBD1. This CDR3 is built from 14 residues. CDR1 and CDR2 (germline): MDHEN, SYDVKM. The chain's CDR3 is CVVTGAAMNTEAFF. In DNA, the CDR3 is TGTGTGGTAACAGGGGCCGCCATGAACACTGAAGCTTTCTTT.

This chain connects TRBV15 to TRBJ1-5; 7 bases are a match to TRBD1. Germline lookup yields CDR1 LNHNV and CDR2 YYDKDF (reference sequence). CDR3 length equals 15 residues. The ends lost 5 bases at V and 4 bases at J; junction bases unmatched: 8. CDR3 amino acids: CATSLERGPNQPQHF. The CDR3 region has the DNA TGTGCCACCAGCTTAGAGAGGGGGCCTAATCAGCCCCAGCATTTT.

The chain carries TRBV6-7 and TRBJ2-1; possibly TRBD2 for D (5 bases). TRBV6-7 is known as an ORF, though its function is uncertain. The CDR3 has 16 amino acids. Trimming pared 8 bases from V and 6 bases from J, leaving 23 bases between. CDR3 sequence: CASGLRTRSAFNEQFF. CDR3 nucleotides: TGTGCCAGCGGGCTTAGGACTCGGTCTGCCTTCAATGAGCAGTTCTTC.

The chain carries TRBV28 and TRBJ2-4; the match to TRBD2 covers 8 bases. The J segment lost 2 bases and the V segment lost 6 bases, leaving 6 bases of the junction unmatched. CDR3 length: 15 amino acids. Germline CDR1 MDHEN, CDR2 SYDVKM. CDR3 sequence reads: CASSPGGVTKNIQYF. The DNA of the CDR3 is TGTGCCAGCAGCCCCGGGGGGGTGACCAAAAACATTCAGTACTTC.

This chain joins TRBV2 and TRBJ1-3, with D perhaps TRBD1 (5 bases). From germline, CDR1 is SNHLY and CDR2 FYNNEI. CDR3 length: 15 amino acids. Trimming took off 5 bases at V and 8 bases at J, with 19 bases between the two ends. CDR3 region: CASSPTPKGIYTIYF. The CDR3 bases are TGTGCCAGCAGTCCGACTCCAAAGGGGATATACACCATATATTTT.